The text below deals with one TCR beta chain. There are 16 residues in the CDR3. Germline V gene sequence: CDR1 SNHLY, CDR2 FYNNEI. V shed 5 bases and J 0 bases; nucleotides not matched to a gene: 7. This entry belongs to a study of blood T cell repertoires in COVID-19. Across the whole study: Acute and convalescent COVID-19 specimens originated in the United States, Italy and Spain. The cDNA or gDNA used as material had been derived from T cells, B-cell-depleted T cells, or PBMCs.

Original data processing: Amplified reference gene primers provided the basis for estimating nucleated cell counts. The protocol was immunoSEQ multiplex PCR, while the TCRdb copy is restricted to in-frame clones and leaves out a portion. V, J and clone size are those of that table, while D and trimming were read from the DNA. The sample holds around 67,000 clones, over 70% seen once. The TCR originated in a woman in her 70s with acute or convalescent COVID-19. The chain recombines TRBV2 with TRBJ1-3; TRBD1 agrees at 7 bases. The sample consisted of peripheral blood. This CDR3 reads CASSPGTAFSGNTIYF. The CDR3 DNA sequence: TGTGCCAGCAGTCCCGGGACAGCCTTCTCTGGAAACACCATATATTTT.